Below are 14 T cell receptor beta chains sequenced from a single sample in a study of TIL therapy for anti-PD-1-resistant metastatic lung cancer. Time point meaning: pre-treatment sample, taken before nivolumab and TIL therapy. Pleural nodules or supraclavicular lymph nodes made up most of the excised metastases sampled. Sequencing used immunoSEQ v3. The method was immunoSEQ multiplex PCR; TCRdb's version includes in-frame clones alone and lacks a portion of them. The sample consists of more than 90,000 clones, approximately 65% of them appearing once. This specimen was tumor tissue, taken at baseline. The receptors shown here come from a person between 25 and 80 years old with non-small cell lung cancer.

This chain joins TRBV3-1 (or the pseudogene TRBV3-2) and TRBJ2-7, with 9 bases aligning to TRBD2. With V trimmed by 3 bases and J by 4 bases, 13 bases remained unmatched. This CDR3 is built from 17 residues. Germline V lookup: CDR1 LGHDT, CDR2 YNNKEL (reference sequence). CDR3 residues: CASSHPWGSGRRYEQYF. Here the CDR3 DNA reads TGTGCCAGCAGCCACCCTTGGGGTAGCGGGAGAAGATACGAGCAGTACTTC.

CDR3 nucleotides: TGTGCCAGCAGCTTGGATGTGGTCTCTGGGGCCAACGTCCTGACTTTC. Translated, it gives CASSLDVVSGANVLTF. V gene TRBV5-8 combines with J gene TRBJ2-6; D ambiguous. The ends were cut back, 0 bases at V and 0 bases at J, with 7 bases in the middle. The CDR3 sequence is 16 residues long. Germline V gene data show CDR1 as SGHTS and CDR2 as YDEGEE.

J is TRBJ2-6 and V is TRBV4-3; no clear D gene. This CDR3 spans 19 amino acids. The germline gives CDR1 LGHNA, CDR2 YSLEER. Trimming stripped 2 bases from V and 0 bases from J, with 17 bases between. As DNA, the CDR3 is TGCGCCAGCAGCCAATGGTGGACCGGGCTTGACTCTGGGGCCAACGTCCTGACTTTC. Protein: CASSQWWTGLDSGANVLTF.

The chain has TRBV6-6 and TRBJ2-1, with 15 bases fitting TRBD2. Germline V gene lookup returns CDR1 MNHNY and CDR2 SVGAGI (reference sequence). Germline trimming cut 7 bases from V and 0 bases from J; bases unmatched to any gene: 10. There are 19 residues in the CDR3. The CDR3 spells CASTRSGLAGGPSYNEQFF. CDR3 DNA sequence: TGTGCCAGCACCCGATCAGGACTAGCGGGAGGGCCCTCCTACAATGAGCAGTTCTTC.

The chain employs TRBV10-3 and TRBJ2-7; 7 bases align to TRBD1. Trimming took 11 bases from V and 3 from J; bases not matched to a gene: 10. This CDR3 spans 13 amino acids. CDR1 and CDR2 (germline): ENHRY, SYGVKD. Here the CDR3 DNA reads TGTGCCTCGCACCGGGACAGCCGCTACGAGCAGTACTTC. The encoded protein is CASHRDSRYEQYF.

This clone was seen repeatedly, ten times or more. This chain joins TRBV25-1 and TRBJ1-6; D unclear. Between the trimmed V and J ends, which lost 0 bases and 8 bases, there was a span of 5 bases. Germline-derived CDR1 and CDR2 are MGHDK and SYGVNS. This CDR3 spans 13 amino acids. DNA for the CDR3: TGTGCCAGCAGTGAATATGGCGATTCACCCCTCCACTTT. This translates into CASSEYGDSPLHF.

By share of the sample, this clone is medium-sized. V is TRBV11-3 and J is TRBJ2-1, with D hard to call. This CDR3 contains 15 residues. V shed 3 bases and J shed 5 bases, with 14 bases lying between them. The germline CDR1 and CDR2 sequences are SGHNT and YENEEA. CDR3 residues: CASSFGETTNNEQFF. In DNA form, the CDR3 reads TGTGCCAGCAGCTTTGGTGAGACCACTAACAATGAGCAGTTCTTC.

This clone was seen a few times. This sequence joins TRBV15 and TRBJ1-4, with no clear D. Deletions cut 6 bases from V and 0 bases from J, with 11 bases between. Germline V gene data show CDR1 as LNHNV and CDR2 as YYDKDF (reference sequence). The CDR3 has 15 amino acids. The CDR3 region is CATRVSSATNEKLFF. The CDR3 bases are TGTGCCACCAGGGTCAGCAGCGCAACTAATGAAAAACTGTTTTTT.

The chain carries TRBV6-2 or TRBV6-3 and TRBJ1-1, with D uncertain. This CDR3 contains 13 residues. V dropped 2 bases and J dropped 2 bases, with 6 bases sitting between them. Germline assignment: CDR1 MNHEY and CDR2 SVGEGT. The DNA of the CDR3 is TGTGCCAGCAGTTACAGGAGCAACACTGAAGCTTTCTTT. Its translation is CASSYRSNTEAFF.

This chain connects TRBV7-2 to TRBJ2-1, with TRBD2 matching 14 bases. V lost 5 bases to trimming and J lost 7 bases; unmatched junction nucleotides: 10. There are 17 residues in the CDR3. The germline V gene has CDR1 SGHTA and CDR2 FQGNSA. For the CDR3, the DNA is TGTGCCAGCAGCCCCCGACTAGCGGGAGGGCCTCTAAATGAGCAGTTCTTC. It codes for CASSPRLAGGPLNEQFF.

Within the sample, this clone is medium-sized. The chain joins TRBV15 to TRBJ1-4; tentatively, D is TRBD1 (6 bases). The V and J ends lost 0 bases and 5 bases respectively, with 10 bases between them. Germline V lookup: CDR1 LNHNV, CDR2 YYDKDF (reference sequence). The CDR3 spans 15 residues. CDR3 protein: CATSRDGTRNEKLFF. DNA of the CDR3: TGTGCCACCAGCAGAGACGGGACAAGAAATGAAAAACTGTTTTTT. The complete variable domain, with remaining parts taken from reference TRBV15 and TRBJ1-4, reads DAMVIQNPRYQVTQFGKPVTLSCSQTLNHNVMYWYQQKSSQAPKLLFHYYDKDFNNEADTPDNFQSRRPNTSFCFLDIRSPGLGDTAMYLCATSRDGTRNEKLFFGSGTQLSVL.

The gene calls are TRBV10-1 and TRBJ2-7, with 7 nucleotides matching TRBD2. V dropped 2 bases and J dropped 2; count of bases not matched to a gene: 6. The CDR3 spans 15 residues. CDR1 and CDR2 (germline): WNHNN, SYGVQD (reference sequence). CDR3 DNA sequence: TGCGCCAGCAGTGAGGGGCTAGCGGTGACCTACGAGCAGTACTTC. This encodes CASSEGLAVTYEQYF.

This chain uses TRBV9 with TRBJ2-5; 12 bases align to TRBD2. J was trimmed by 3 bases and V by 4 bases; bases with no gene match: 1. Germline CDR1 reads SGDLS; CDR2 reads YYNGEE. This CDR3 has 14 amino acids. Here the CDR3 reads CASSLAGGEETQYF. DNA of the CDR3: TGTGCCAGCAGCCTAGCGGGGGGGGAAGAGACCCAGTACTTC.

This rearrangement joins TRBV7-2 to TRBJ2-1; perhaps TRBD2 as D (5 bases). V was cut by 5 bases and J by 3 bases, with 8 bases left in between. Germline CDR1 SGHTA, CDR2 FQGNSA. The CDR3 extends over 13 amino acids. The CDR3 sequence: CASSPRDYNEQFF. The CDR3 DNA reads as TGTGCCAGCAGCCCCCGGGACTACAATGAGCAGTTCTTC. The whole variable domain, remainder taken from reference TRBV7-2 and TRBJ2-1, is GAGVSQSPSNKVTEKGKDVELRCDPISGHTALYWYRQSLGQGLEFLIYFQGNSAPDKSGLPSDRFSAERTGGSVSTLTIQRTQQEDSAVYLCASSPRDYNEQFFGPGTRLTVL.